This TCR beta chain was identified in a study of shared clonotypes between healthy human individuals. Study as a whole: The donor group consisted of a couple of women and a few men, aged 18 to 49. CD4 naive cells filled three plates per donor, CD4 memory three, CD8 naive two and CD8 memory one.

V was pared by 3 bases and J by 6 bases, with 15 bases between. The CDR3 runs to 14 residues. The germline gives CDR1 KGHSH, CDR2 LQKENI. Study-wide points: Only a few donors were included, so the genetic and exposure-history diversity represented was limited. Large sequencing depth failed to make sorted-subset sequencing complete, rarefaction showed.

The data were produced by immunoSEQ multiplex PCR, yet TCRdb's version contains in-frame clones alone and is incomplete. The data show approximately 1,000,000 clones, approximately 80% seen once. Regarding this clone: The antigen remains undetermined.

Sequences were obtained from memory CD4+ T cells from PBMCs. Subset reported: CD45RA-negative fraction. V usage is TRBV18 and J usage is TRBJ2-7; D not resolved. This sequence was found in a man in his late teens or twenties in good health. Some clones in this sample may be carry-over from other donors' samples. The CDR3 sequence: CASSPTRPPGEQYF. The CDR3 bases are TGTGCCAGCTCACCCACAAGGCCGCCGGGCGAGCAGTACTTC.